These 10 T cell receptor beta chains share one sample of origin, sequenced in a study of blood T cell repertoires in COVID-19. TCRdb's copy holds only in-frame clones and misses some; the assay was immunoSEQ multiplex PCR. The sample includes 250,000 to 300,000 clones, roughly 89% seen only once; the top ten take 1.7%. The specimen sequenced was PBMCs or T cells enriched from blood (not recorded which). The receptors were gathered from a woman aged 40 to 49 who had recovered from COVID-19.

The CDR3 sequence is CASSSHGGQNSPLHF. In DNA, the CDR3 is TGTGCCAGTAGTTCCCATGGCGGACAGAATTCACCCCTCCACTTT. The chain has TRBV19 and TRBJ1-6; D may be TRBD1 (6 bases). This CDR3 is built from 15 residues. V shed 5 bases and J shed 7 bases, with 15 bases lying between them. Germline-derived CDR1 and CDR2 are LNHDA and SQIVND (reference sequence). The entire variable domain, with the rest obtained from reference TRBV19 and TRBJ1-6, is as follows: DGGITQSPKYLFRKEGQNVTLSCEQNLNHDAMYWYRQDPGQGLRLIYYSQIVNDFQKGDIAEGYSVSREKKESFPLTVTSAQKNPTAFYLCASSSHGGQNSPLHFGNGTRLTVT.

This clone appeared once. The rearrangement links TRBV7-2 to TRBJ1-4, with D possibly TRBD1 on 5 matching bases. This CDR3 has 17 residues. Trimming removed 0 bases from V and 1 base from J, with 12 bases in between. Germline assignment: CDR1 SGHTA and CDR2 FQGNSA. The CDR3 bases are TGTGCCAGCAGCTTAGCGCGAGGCCAGGGAACTAATGAAAAACTGTTTTTT. Protein sequence: CASSLARGQGTNEKLFF.

The CDR3: CASSFRQGDQPQHF. CDR3 bases: TGTGCCAGTAGCTTCCGGCAGGGCGATCAGCCCCAGCATTTT. The rearrangement joins TRBV19 to TRBJ1-5; D is perhaps TRBD1 (5 bases). CDR1 LNHDA and CDR2 SQIVND come from the germline V gene (reference sequence). Trimming left V 6 bases short and J 5 bases short, with 14 bases between. The CDR3 extends over 14 amino acids.

The chain links TRBV28 to TRBJ1-4, with a weak D call TRBD1 (6 bases). Trimming stripped 3 bases from V and 8 bases from J, with 13 bases between. Germline V gives CDR1 MDHEN, CDR2 SYDVKM. CDR3 length equals 14 residues. The CDR3 DNA sequence: TGTGCCAGCAGTTTGGACAGTTTACAAGAAAAACTGTTTTTT. Protein: CASSLDSLQEKLFF.

The rearrangement uses TRBV29-1 and TRBJ1-2; the D is unclear. V was clipped by 3 bases and J by 0 bases, with 8 bases between them. Germline values: CDR1 SQVTM, CDR2 ANQGSEA. The CDR3 spans 13 residues. The CDR3 DNA follows: TGCAGCGTTGATCGAACAGCTAACTATGGCTACACCTTC. Translating it yields CSVDRTANYGYTF.

This clone was seen a single time. This chain joins TRBV5-1 and TRBJ1-1, with unresolved D. This CDR3 contains 16 residues. V lost 0 bases and J lost 1, with 13 bases in between. Germline-derived CDR1 and CDR2 are SGHRS and YFSETQ. DNA of the CDR3: TGCGCCAGCAGCTTGGCTTTGGGCCAGAGGAACACTGAAGCTTTCTTT. This translates into CASSLALGQRNTEAFF.

This chain links TRBV4-2 with TRBJ1-2, with 9 bases lining up with TRBD1. CDR1 is LGHNA and CDR2 is YNFKEQ in the germline V gene. CDR3 length: 16 residues. V was pared by 2 bases and J by 5 bases, with 9 bases of the junction left unmatched. CDR3 sequence (DNA): TGTGCCAGCAGCCAACGGGACAGGGATCTGAGTTATGGCTACACCTTC. Residues: CASSQRDRDLSYGYTF.

The CDR3 region is CASSQGIATLEKLFF. The CDR3 region has the DNA TGTGCCAGCAGCCAAGGTATAGCGACATTAGAAAAACTGTTTTTT. V usage is TRBV3-1 (or the pseudogene TRBV3-2) and J usage is TRBJ1-4; D call uncertain. Looked up from germline, CDR1 is LGHDT and CDR2 is YNNKEL (reference sequence). The CDR3 has 15 amino acids. Trimming took off 1 base at V and 8 bases at J, with 14 bases between the two ends.

This CDR3 is CASSRLSTGGTEAFF. The CDR3 nucleotides are TGTGCCAGCAGCCGCCTTTCGACAGGGGGGACTGAAGCTTTCTTT. The chain is built from TRBV5-4 and TRBJ1-1; 9 bases are a match to TRBD1. The V and J ends lost 4 bases and 5 bases, in that order; junction bases with no gene match: 9. The CDR3 runs 15 residues. Germline CDR1 is SGHNT and CDR2 is YYREEE (reference sequence).

The chain recombines TRBV5-1 with TRBJ2-2; D is perhaps TRBD2 (5 bases). Per the germline V gene, CDR1 is SGHRS and CDR2 is YFSETQ. This CDR3 spans 15 amino acids. Trimming cost V 2 bases and J 0 bases, with 8 bases left between them. CDR3 sequence reads: CASSFGGSNTGELFF. The CDR3 DNA reads TGCGCCAGCAGCTTTGGAGGTTCGAACACCGGGGAGCTGTTTTTT.